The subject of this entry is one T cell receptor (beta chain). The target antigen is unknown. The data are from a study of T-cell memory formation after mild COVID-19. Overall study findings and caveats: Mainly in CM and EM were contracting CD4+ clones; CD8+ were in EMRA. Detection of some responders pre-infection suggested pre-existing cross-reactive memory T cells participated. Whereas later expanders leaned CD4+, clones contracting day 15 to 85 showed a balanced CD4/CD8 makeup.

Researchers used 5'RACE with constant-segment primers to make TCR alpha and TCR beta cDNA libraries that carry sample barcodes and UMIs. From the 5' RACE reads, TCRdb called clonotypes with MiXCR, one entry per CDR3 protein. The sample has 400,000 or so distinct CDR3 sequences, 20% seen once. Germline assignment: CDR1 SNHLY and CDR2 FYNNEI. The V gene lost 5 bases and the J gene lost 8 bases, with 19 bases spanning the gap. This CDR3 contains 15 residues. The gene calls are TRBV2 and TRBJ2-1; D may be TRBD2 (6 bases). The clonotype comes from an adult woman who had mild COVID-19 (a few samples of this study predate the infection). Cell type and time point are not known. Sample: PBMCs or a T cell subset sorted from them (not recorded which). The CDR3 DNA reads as TGTGCCAGCAGTTCCCTAGCGACGGTTCCCCATGAGCAGTTCTTC. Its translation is CASSSLATVPHEQFF.